Listed here are 11 T cell receptor beta chains from one sample, sequenced in a study of OX40 agonist ivuxolimab in advanced cancers. Clones were read by immunoSEQ multiplex PCR, and TCRdb kept only the in-frame ones, dropping some. This table holds 55,000 to 65,000 clones, around 84% found once. Here the sequenced sample was CD4+ or CD8+ T cells sorted from blood, taken in a trial of the OX40 agonist ivuxolimab. All receptors derive from an adult with an advanced solid tumor such as melanoma, head and neck, liver or kidney cancer.

The chain has TRBV27 and TRBJ1-6, with 7 bases matching TRBD1. This CDR3 has 14 amino acids. V shed 8 bases, J shed 9 bases, and the junction held 10 bases outside the gene matches. CDR1 and CDR2 from the germline V gene are MNHEY and SMNVEV (reference sequence). CDR3 nucleotide sequence: TGTGCCAGCTCAGAAGACAGGGTACGTTCACCCCTCCACTTT. Its translation is CASSEDRVRSPLHF.

The chain recombines TRBV7-8 with TRBJ1-6; no clear D gene. V was pared by 0 bases and J by 7 bases, with 7 bases between. The CDR3 is 14 amino acids. The germline CDR1 and CDR2 sequences are SGHVS and FQNEAQ. The CDR3 coding sequence is TGTGCCAGCAGCTTAGCGCTTGGGAATTCACCCCTCCACTTT. Translating it yields CASSLALGNSPLHF.

The chain employs TRBV5-1 and TRBJ1-3; D gene unclear. Germline V CDR1 and CDR2: SGHRS, YFSETQ. Trimming took off 2 bases at V and 3 bases at J, with 9 bases between the two ends. CDR3 length equals 14 residues. The CDR3 sequence is CASSFLGDGNTIYF. In nucleotides, the CDR3 is TGCGCCAGCAGCTTCCTTGGGGATGGAAACACCATATATTTT.

This sequence joins TRBV18 and TRBJ2-1; D unresolved. CDR3 length equals 16 residues. The V end lost 3 bases, the J end lost 0 bases, and 12 bases lay between the germline ends. Per germline, CDR1 KGHSH and CDR2 LQKENI. The CDR3 loop is CASSPSNSNSYNEQFF. In DNA, the CDR3 is TGTGCCAGCTCACCTTCTAACAGTAACTCCTACAATGAGCAGTTCTTC.

This chain connects TRBV27 to TRBJ2-3; D unclear. The CDR3 is 14 residues long. Germline V gives CDR1 MNHEY, CDR2 SMNVEV (reference sequence). V lost 5 bases and J 0 bases, leaving 9 bases between the germline ends. CDR3 nucleotides: TGTGCCAGCAGTGTCACAGCTAGCACAGATACGCAGTATTTT. Protein product: CASSVTASTDTQYF.

V usage is TRBV10-2 and J usage is TRBJ1-5, with D perhaps matching TRBD1 (5 bases). With 0 bases removed from V and 2 bases from J, the gap between germline ends came to 11 bases. Germline V CDR1 and CDR2: WSHSY, SAAADI. The CDR3 totals 16 residues. CDR3 residues: CASSESHRSGNQPQHF. The CDR3 DNA follows: TGCGCCAGCAGTGAGTCGCACAGGTCGGGCAATCAGCCCCAGCATTTT.

This chain links TRBV6-1 with TRBJ1-5, with 8 bases identical to TRBD1. Germline loops: CDR1 MNHNS, CDR2 SASEGT. This CDR3 region has 15 residues. J lost 1 base, V lost 6 bases, and 5 bases had no gene match. CDR3 sequence reads: CASRSGQGSNQPQHF. Here the CDR3 DNA reads TGTGCCAGCAGGAGTGGACAGGGCAGCAATCAGCCCCAGCATTTT.

This chain connects TRBV6-5 to TRBJ2-7, with D possibly TRBD2 on 6 matching bases. This CDR3 has 12 residues. V lost 6 bases and J lost 5, with 11 bases in between. Germline V gene sequence: CDR1 MNHEY, CDR2 SVGAGI. Written as DNA, the CDR3 is TGTGCCAGCAGGGGGGGTAGAAACGAGCAGTACTTC. Translating it yields CASRGGRNEQYF.

CDR3 sequence: CASSREPGRGTDTQYF. In DNA form, the CDR3 reads TGTGCCAGCAGCCGTGAACCCGGACGGGGCACAGATACGCAGTATTTT. J is TRBJ2-3 and V is TRBV7-2; D gene unclear. The CDR3 length is 16 residues. The germline gives CDR1 SGHTA, CDR2 FQGNSA. The germline V and J ends were trimmed by 5 bases and 1 base, with 16 bases remaining between them.

This chain connects TRBV4-1 to TRBJ1-4, with D uncertain. CDR1 is MGHRA, CDR2 YSYEKL, per germline. Trimming removed 0 bases at V and 0 bases at J, with 11 bases between. The CDR3 consists of 17 residues. CDR3 sequence reads: CASSQDSAVATNEKLFF. The CDR3 nucleotides read TGCGCCAGCAGCCAAGATTCAGCGGTTGCAACTAATGAAAAACTGTTTTTT.

The chain joins TRBV2 to TRBJ2-1, with 7 nucleotides matching TRBD1. Germline V CDR1 and CDR2: SNHLY, FYNNEI. With V trimmed by 6 bases and J by 6 bases, 8 bases remained unmatched. There are 14 residues in the CDR3. The CDR3 protein is CASRETTGLNEQFF. CDR3 nucleotide sequence: TGTGCCAGCAGGGAGACGACAGGGCTCAATGAGCAGTTCTTC.